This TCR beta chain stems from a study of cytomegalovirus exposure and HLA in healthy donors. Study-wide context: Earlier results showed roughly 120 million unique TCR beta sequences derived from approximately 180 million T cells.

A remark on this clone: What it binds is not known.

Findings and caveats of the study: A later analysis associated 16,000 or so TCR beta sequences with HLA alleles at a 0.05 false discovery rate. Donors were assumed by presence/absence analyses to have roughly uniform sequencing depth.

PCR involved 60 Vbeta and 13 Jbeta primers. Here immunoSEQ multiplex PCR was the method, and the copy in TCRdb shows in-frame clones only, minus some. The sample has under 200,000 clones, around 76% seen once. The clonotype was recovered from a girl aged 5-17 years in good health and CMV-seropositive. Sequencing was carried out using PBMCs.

Here the CDR3 reads CASSQGSTEDLYGYTF. CDR3 DNA: TGCGCCAGCAGCCAAGGCTCGACAGAGGACCTATATGGCTACACCTTC. V usage is TRBV4-1 and J usage is TRBJ1-2; D possibly corresponds to TRBD1 (5 bases). V was pared by 1 base and J by 5 bases, with 17 bases between. The CDR3 runs to 16 residues. The germline V gene has CDR1 MGHRA and CDR2 YSYEKL.